Listed below are T cell receptor beta chains from one sample, sequenced in a study of blood T cell repertoires in COVID-19. The data were produced by immunoSEQ multiplex PCR, yet TCRdb's version contains in-frame clones alone and is incomplete. The data contain about 190,000 clones, roughly 81% of them singletons. The sequencing sample was made of peripheral blood. The receptors shown here come from a woman aged 65 to 85 with active or convalescent COVID-19. Each CDR3 is given with its conserved first and last residue. A D gene is named only where the DNA matches it firmly.

j_call: TRBJ2-1; d_call: NA; v_call: TRBV5-6; cdr3_nt: TGTGCCAGCAGCTTCCGGGAGTTACGCAATGAGCAGTTCTTC; cdr3_aa: CASSFRELRNEQFF
j_call: TRBJ2-1; d_call: TRBD2; v_call: TRBV11-2; cdr3_nt: TGTGCCAGCAGCTCGAGACTAGCGGGAGGCTACAATGAGCAGTTCTTC; cdr3_aa: CASSSRLAGGYNEQFF
j_call: TRBJ2-7; d_call: TRBD2; v_call: TRBV5-1; cdr3_nt: TGCGCCAGCAGCTTGGTTGGCGGGAGTTACGAGCAGTACTTC; cdr3_aa: CASSLVGGSYEQYF
j_call: TRBJ2-3; d_call: TRBD2; v_call: TRBV5-1; cdr3_nt: TGCGCCAGCAGCTTACTAGCGGGAGGAGATACGCAGTATTTT; cdr3_aa: CASSLLAGGDTQYF
j_call: TRBJ2-3; d_call: TRBD2; v_call: TRBV3-1/TRBV3-2; cdr3_nt: TGTGCCAGCAGCCATCTTGCCATGCGGGAGGGCCGCCCGGATACGCAGTATTTT; cdr3_aa: CASSHLAMREGRPDTQYF
j_call: TRBJ1-2; d_call: NA; v_call: TRBV28; cdr3_nt: TGTGCCAGCAGTTCCCCGGCCACCGGGACACAAGAGTATGGCTACACCTTC; cdr3_aa: CASSSPATGTQEYGYTF
j_call: TRBJ1-2; d_call: NA; v_call: TRBV3-1/TRBV3-2; cdr3_nt: TGTGCCAGCAGTCCCCGGACAGATAACTATGGCTACACCTTC; cdr3_aa: CASSPRTDNYGYTF
j_call: TRBJ2-1; d_call: TRBD2; v_call: TRBV5-1; cdr3_nt: TGCGCCAGCAGCCCTAGCGGGAACACCTACAATGAGCAGTTCTTC; cdr3_aa: CASSPSGNTYNEQFF
j_call: TRBJ2-7; d_call: NA; v_call: TRBV6-2/TRBV6-3; cdr3_nt: TGTGCCAGCCGCCCGGACAGTACCTACGAGCAGTACTTC; cdr3_aa: CASRPDSTYEQYF
j_call: TRBJ2-1; d_call: TRBD1; v_call: TRBV27; cdr3_nt: TGTGCCAGCAGGCCCTCCGACAGGGTTACCTACAATGAGCAGTTCTTC; cdr3_aa: CASRPSDRVTYNEQFF
j_call: TRBJ2-1; d_call: TRBD2; v_call: TRBV3-1/TRBV3-2; cdr3_nt: TGTGCCAGCAGCCTGAACTTGGTGGTAGCGGGAGCCCGGCCCGATGAGCAGTTCTTC; cdr3_aa: CASSLNLVVAGARPDEQFF
j_call: TRBJ2-1; d_call: TRBD2; v_call: TRBV6-5; cdr3_nt: TGTGCCAGCAGCTTACGACTAGCGGGAGTGAATGAGCAGTTCTTC; cdr3_aa: CASSLRLAGVNEQFF
j_call: TRBJ2-2; d_call: TRBD2; v_call: TRBV5-1; cdr3_nt: TGCGCCAGCAGCTTGGCCCTAGCGGGAGGGCTCTCGAACACCGGGGAGCTGTTTTTT; cdr3_aa: CASSLALAGGLSNTGELFF
j_call: TRBJ1-5; d_call: TRBD1; v_call: TRBV28; cdr3_nt: TGTGCCAGCAGTTGGCCCCTTACAGGGGCGGGCAATCAGCCCCAGCATTTT; cdr3_aa: CASSWPLTGAGNQPQHF
j_call: TRBJ2-3; d_call: NA; v_call: TRBV5-1; cdr3_nt: TGCGCCAGCAGCTTGGCGGGGTCTTCAGGAGATACGCAGTATTTT; cdr3_aa: CASSLAGSSGDTQYF